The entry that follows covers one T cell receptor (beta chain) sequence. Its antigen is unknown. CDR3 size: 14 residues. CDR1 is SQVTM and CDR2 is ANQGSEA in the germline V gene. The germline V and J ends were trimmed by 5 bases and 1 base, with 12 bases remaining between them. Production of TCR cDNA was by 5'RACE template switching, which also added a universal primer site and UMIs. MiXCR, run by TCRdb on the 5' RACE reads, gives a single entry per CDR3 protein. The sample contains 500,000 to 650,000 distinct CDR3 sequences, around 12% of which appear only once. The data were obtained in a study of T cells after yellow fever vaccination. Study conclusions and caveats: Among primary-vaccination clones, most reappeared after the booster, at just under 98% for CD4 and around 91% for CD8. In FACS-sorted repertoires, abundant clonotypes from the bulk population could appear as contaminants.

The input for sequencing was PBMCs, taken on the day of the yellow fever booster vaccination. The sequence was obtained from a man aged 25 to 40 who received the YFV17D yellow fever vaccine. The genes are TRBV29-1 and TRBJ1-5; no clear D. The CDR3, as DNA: TGCAGCGTTCAGGCGGGTTCGAGCAATCAGCCCCAGCATTTT. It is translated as CSVQAGSSNQPQHF.